The 22 T cell receptor beta chains listed next were all sequenced from one sample in a study of human T cells and chemical hapten exposure. Noted time point: patch test 2, 6 weeks after DPC sensitization. Treatment denoted: therapeutic diphenylcyclopropenone sensitization with weekly scalp DPC. From the RACE reads, TCRdb called clonotypes with MiXCR, one entry per CDR3 protein. The repertoire includes 110,000 to 150,000 distinct CDR3 sequences, about an eighth of them detected once, and around 1.4% sits in the top ten. Sequenced material: whole blood, taken in connection with sensitization to the hapten diphenylcyclopropenone (DPC). Every receptor here comes from a woman in her fifties or sixties with alopecia areata. Some clones in this sample may be carry-over from other donors' samples.

This clonotype was detected a few times. V and J are TRBV7-2 and TRBJ2-5; D uncertain. Germline V gene data show CDR1 as SGHTA and CDR2 as FQGNSA. The CDR3 extends over 12 amino acids. Trimming left V 4 bases short and J 4 bases short, with 7 bases between. CDR3 region: CASSYYGETQYF. The CDR3, as DNA: TGTGCCAGCAGCTATTATGGAGAGACCCAGTACTTC.

V is TRBV6-1 and J is TRBJ2-1; a weak D match, TRBD1 (5 bases). V dropped 6 bases and J dropped 3 bases, with 15 bases sitting between them. The germline V gene encodes CDR1 MNHNS and CDR2 SASEGT. The CDR3 contains 15 residues. The CDR3 sequence: CASSLVDSFYNEQFF. The CDR3 nucleotides are TGTGCCAGCAGCTTGGTCGACAGCTTCTACAATGAGCAGTTCTTC.

This chain uses TRBV24-1 with TRBJ2-3; 10 bases align to TRBD1. Germline loops: CDR1 KGHDR, CDR2 SFDVKD. The CDR3 runs to 17 residues. V shed 5 bases, J shed 4 bases, and the junction held 11 bases outside the gene matches. The CDR3 region is CATSAWRTGGRPDTQYF. The CDR3 coding sequence is TGTGCCACCAGTGCCTGGAGGACAGGGGGGAGGCCAGATACGCAGTATTTT.

The chain carries TRBV7-9 and TRBJ2-1; D is unclear. This CDR3 is 16 amino acids long. V gave up 1 base and J gave up 7 bases, with 17 bases separating them. Looked up from germline, CDR1 is SEHNR and CDR2 is FQNEAQ (reference sequence). The CDR3 reads CASSLEPTPTVNEQFF. The CDR3, as DNA: TGTGCCAGCAGCTTAGAGCCGACGCCTACGGTGAATGAGCAGTTCTTC.

V gene TRBV5-1 combines with J gene TRBJ2-5; 12 bases agree with TRBD1. The CDR3 sequence is 15 residues long. The V segment lost 7 bases and the J segment 0 bases; nucleotides outside the gene matches: 4. CDR1 is SGHRS and CDR2 is YFSETQ in the germline V gene. The CDR3 DNA follows: TGCGCCAGCGGGACAGGGGGCCTGTACCAAGAGACCCAGTACTTC. Protein: CASGTGGLYQETQYF.

J is TRBJ2-2 and V is TRBV19; tentatively, D is TRBD2 (5 bases). Germline CDR1 is LNHDA and CDR2 is SQIVND (reference sequence). The length of the CDR3 is 16 residues. The V and J ends lost 4 bases and 0 bases respectively, with 12 bases between them. CDR3 residues: CASSTQRNANTGELFF. CDR3 sequence (DNA): TGTGCCAGTAGTACCCAGCGGAACGCGAACACCGGGGAGCTGTTTTTT.

This clonotype was counted a few times. The chain couples TRBV30 to TRBJ1-1; D unresolved. This CDR3 spans 12 amino acids. The V end lost 4 bases, the J end lost 1 base, and 7 bases lay between the germline ends. The germline CDR1 and CDR2 sequences are GTSNPN and SVGIG (reference sequence). The CDR3 sequence is CAWTAQNTEAFF. CDR3 nucleotides: TGTGCCTGGACAGCCCAGAACACTGAAGCTTTCTTT.

CDR3 sequence (DNA): TGTGCCAGCAGTGCTGGCGGGAGGAATTTGAACAATGAGCAGTTCTTC. Its protein product is CASSAGGRNLNNEQFF. The rearrangement links TRBV2 to TRBJ2-1; 8 positions match TRBD2. The ends lost 4 bases at V and 5 bases at J; junction bases unmatched: 10. Per the germline V gene, CDR1 is SNHLY and CDR2 is FYNNEI. The CDR3 sequence is 16 residues long.

This clonotype was picked up many times. The chain combines TRBV7-9 with TRBJ2-5; TRBD1 matches 7 bases. J was trimmed by 1 base and V by 5 bases; bases with no gene match: 7. This CDR3 is 15 amino acids long. Germline V gives CDR1 SEHNR, CDR2 FQNEAQ (reference sequence). DNA of the CDR3: TGTGCCAGCAGCGGTCGAGGGACAGCCCAAGAGACCCAGTACTTC. It translates to CASSGRGTAQETQYF.

This chain joins TRBV28 and TRBJ1-2, with D perhaps matching TRBD1 (5 bases). This CDR3 has 15 residues. Germline V lookup: CDR1 MDHEN, CDR2 SYDVKM. The germline V and J ends were trimmed by 3 bases and 6 bases, with 17 bases remaining between them. CDR3 nucleotides: TGTGCCAGCAGTTTGACAGCCAAGTTTTCTAATGGCTACACCTTC. Residues: CASSLTAKFSNGYTF.

J is TRBJ2-2 and V is TRBV10-3, with TRBD1 matching over 8 bases. CDR3 length equals 14 residues. Unmatched junction bases numbered 6, after V lost 6 bases and J lost 6 bases. In germline, CDR1 is ENHRY, CDR2 SYGVKD. CDR3 in DNA: TGTGCCATCAGGAAGACAGGGGTTCCCGGGGAGCTGTTTTTT. It translates to CAIRKTGVPGELFF.

This clonotype was observed a few times. V is TRBV2 and J is TRBJ2-3, with TRBD2 matching 13 bases. This CDR3 region has 16 residues. V was clipped by 6 bases and J by 2 bases; unmatched bases: 5. CDR1 is SNHLY, CDR2 FYNNEI, per germline. CDR3 amino acids: CASRRLAGGSTDTQYF. The CDR3 coding sequence is TGTGCCAGCAGGCGACTAGCGGGAGGTTCCACAGATACGCAGTATTTT.

This clonotype was picked up many times. This chain connects TRBV12-3 or TRBV12-4 to TRBJ2-7; D remains unclear. CDR3 size: 13 residues. Between the trimmed V and J ends, which lost 1 base and 6 bases, there was a span of 10 bases. This chain's CDR3 is CASSLGFRPEQYF. The CDR3, as DNA: TGTGCCAGCAGTTTAGGTTTTCGACCCGAGCAGTACTTC.

The chain has TRBV19 and TRBJ2-6; weak D call: TRBD2 (6 bases). Germline CDR1 and CDR2: LNHDA and SQIVND (reference sequence). V lost 6 bases, J lost 4 bases, and 13 bases lay in between. This CDR3 has 15 residues. The CDR3 protein is CASRPGDGGANVLTF. The DNA for the CDR3 is TGTGCCAGTAGACCGGGGGATGGCGGGGCCAACGTCCTGACTTTC.

This chain uses TRBV5-4 with TRBJ2-7, with 8 bases identical to TRBD2. The CDR3 consists of 15 residues. Germline loops: CDR1 SGHNT, CDR2 YYREEE (reference sequence). The V gene end was trimmed by 3 bases and the J gene end by 5 bases; junction bases not matched to a gene: 10. CDR3 DNA sequence: TGTGCCAGCAGCTGGCGGGGAGCGGGAGTAAACGAGCAGTACTTC. Translation gives CASSWRGAGVNEQYF.

This chain's CDR3 is CASQTSFTGELFF. CDR3 bases: TGTGCCAGCCAAACTAGTTTCACCGGGGAGCTGTTTTTT. The chain employs TRBV12-3 or TRBV12-4 and TRBJ2-2; TRBD2 might be the D (5 bases). This CDR3 spans 13 amino acids. Deletions cut 8 bases from V and 4 bases from J, with 11 bases between.

A few counts support this clonotype. The genes are TRBV28 and TRBJ1-4; 11 bases agree with TRBD1. The J segment lost 7 bases and the V segment lost 3 bases, leaving 4 bases of the junction unmatched. This CDR3 contains 15 residues. The germline V gene has CDR1 MDHEN and CDR2 SYDVKM. This chain's CDR3 is CASSLDRGHSEKLFF. The CDR3 nucleotides are TGTGCCAGCAGTTTGGACAGGGGGCATAGTGAAAAACTGTTTTTT.

This clonotype was seen repeatedly, ten times or more. This sequence joins TRBV7-2 and TRBJ1-4; tentatively, D is TRBD1 (5 bases). Deletions cut 2 bases from V and 8 bases from J, with 9 bases between. CDR3 length equals 13 residues. Looked up from germline, CDR1 is SGHTA and CDR2 is FQGNSA. The chain's CDR3 is CASSLQGREKLFF. CDR3 coding DNA: TGTGCCAGCAGCTTACAGGGACGGGAAAAACTGTTTTTT.

This clonotype was recorded a few times. V usage is TRBV7-9 and J usage is TRBJ2-7, with 8 positions matching TRBD2. This CDR3 contains 14 residues. Unmatched junction bases numbered 10, after V lost 5 bases and J lost 7 bases. Germline CDR1 SEHNR, CDR2 FQNEAQ (reference sequence). The DNA of the CDR3 is TGTGCCAGCAGCCCCCCCGGGGGGGCCGGGGAGCAGTACTTC. Translated, it gives CASSPPGGAGEQYF.

This clonotype showed up just a few times. This rearrangement joins TRBV24-1 to TRBJ1-2, with TRBD1 as a possible D gene (6 bases). V lost 2 bases and J lost 4, with 10 bases in between. The CDR3 totals 14 residues. CDR1 is KGHDR, CDR2 SFDVKD, per germline. The DNA for the CDR3 is TGTGCCACCAGTGATTATACAGGGAGCTATGGCTACACCTTC. Its protein is CATSDYTGSYGYTF.

This clonotype was observed a handful of times. The rearrangement uses TRBV20-1 and TRBJ2-5, with 7 nucleotides matching TRBD1. The CDR3 length is 14 residues. Germline V gene lookup returns CDR1 DFQATT and CDR2 SNEGSKA (reference sequence). V lost 5 bases, J lost 1 base, and 7 bases stayed unmatched. CDR3 nucleotide sequence: TGCAGTGCTCTGATACAGGGGATCCAAGAGACCCAGTACTTC. Translation: CSALIQGIQETQYF.

This clonotype was counted at least ten times. V is TRBV29-1 and J is TRBJ2-7; D is unclear. The CDR3 totals 11 residues. V lost 0 bases to trimming and J lost 3 bases, with 3 bases between them. CDR1 is SQVTM and CDR2 is ANQGSEA in the germline V gene. CDR3 region: CSVEDLYEQYF. The CDR3 bases are TGCAGCGTTGAAGATCTCTACGAGCAGTACTTC.